This TCR beta chain came from a study of blood T cell repertoires in COVID-19. About the research overall: Sites in the United States, Italy and Spain provided acute and convalescent COVID-19 samples. In each case, the material was cDNA or gDNA derived from T cells, B-cell-depleted T cells, or PBMCs.

Original analysis: Quantification of nucleated cells was approximated via reference gene primer amplification. Sequencing was performed with immunoSEQ multiplex PCR; in TCRdb, only in-frame clones are kept and a portion is missing. The V and J calls and clone size come from that table; D and trimming were worked out from the DNA. The repertoire holds fewer than 90,000 clones, with 75% to 85% as singletons. The specimen was peripheral blood. The clonotype comes from a woman aged 80 or over with acute or convalescent COVID-19.

Here the CDR3 reads CASTWDSIDTEAFF. The CDR3 nucleotides read TGTGCCAGTACCTGGGACAGCATAGACACTGAAGCTTTCTTT. The chain couples TRBV19 to TRBJ1-1; 7 positions match TRBD1. This CDR3 is 14 amino acids long. Germline CDR1 is LNHDA and CDR2 is SQIVND (reference sequence). V shed 7 bases and J 3 bases; nucleotides not matched to a gene: 8.